These 26 T cell receptor beta chains share one sample of origin, sequenced in a study of T cell responses to AZD1222 COVID-19 vaccine. Repertoires were generated with immunoSEQ multiplex PCR, while TCRdb's copy carries only in-frame clones and drops some. The sample carries about 180,000 clones, 80% to 95% recorded once. The specimen was peripheral blood, collected 28 days after the second dose of the MenACWY control vaccine. The receptors stem from an adult who received the MenACWY meningococcal vaccine as a control.

The chain has TRBV12-3 or TRBV12-4 and TRBJ2-3; no clear D gene. The CDR3 is made up of 13 amino acids. The V gene lost 6 bases and the J gene lost 10 bases, with 17 bases spanning the gap. The CDR3 sequence is CASSLAAAGAQYF. In DNA, the CDR3 is TGTGCCAGCAGCCTGGCGGCCGCCGGTGCGCAGTATTTT.

The chain joins TRBV29-1 to TRBJ1-2, with D possibly TRBD1 on 6 matching bases. Between the trimmed V and J ends, which lost 3 bases and 8 bases, there was a span of 19 bases. Looked up from germline, CDR1 is SQVTM and CDR2 is ANQGSEA. This CDR3 comprises 14 residues. The CDR3 is CSVDQRGTGKGYTF. In DNA form, the CDR3 reads TGCAGCGTTGACCAACGGGGTACAGGGAAGGGCTACACCTTC.

This chain connects TRBV7-2 to TRBJ2-1, with 7 nucleotides matching TRBD1. CDR1 is SGHTA and CDR2 is FQGNSA in the germline V gene. J gave up 15 bases and V 3 bases, and 5 bases lay outside the gene matches. The CDR3 is made up of 11 amino acids. The CDR3 spells CASSFRGLAFF. CDR3 coding DNA: TGTGCCAGCAGCTTTAGGGGGCTAGCGTTCTTC.

The chain couples TRBV12-3 or TRBV12-4 to TRBJ1-5; TRBD1 aligns across 8 bases. This CDR3 is 12 amino acids long. Trimming at V came to 7 bases and at J to 7 bases, leaving 3 bases not matched to a gene. The CDR3 region is CASTHRGQPQHF. The CDR3, as DNA: TGTGCCAGCACCCACAGGGGGCAGCCCCAGCATTTT.

J is TRBJ1-2 and V is TRBV5-6; maybe TRBD1 (5 bases). Trimming pared 0 bases from V and 0 bases from J, leaving 9 bases between. The CDR3 spans 15 residues. Germline V gene lookup returns CDR1 SGHDT and CDR2 YYEEEE. The CDR3 sequence: CASSLAGGTNYGYTF. The CDR3 region has the DNA TGTGCCAGCAGCTTGGCGGGGGGAACTAACTATGGCTACACCTTC.

V and J are TRBV7-3 and TRBJ2-1, with 9 bases identical to TRBD1. Germline V lookup: CDR1 SGHTA, CDR2 FQGTGA. The trim removed 5 bases at V and 14 bases at J, leaving 10 bases unmatched. CDR3 length: 13 amino acids. The CDR3 sequence is CASSGTGTGKKFF. CDR3 DNA sequence: TGTGCCAGCAGCGGCACCGGGACAGGGAAAAAGTTCTTC.

This clone appeared a single time. This sequence joins TRBV5-1 and TRBJ1-5; unclear D gene. Trimming left V 3 bases short and J 4 bases short, with 8 bases between. CDR1 SGHRS and CDR2 YFSETQ come from the germline V gene. CDR3 length: 13 amino acids. The CDR3 loop is CASSYSQNQPQHF. In DNA form, the CDR3 reads TGCGCCAGCAGCTATAGTCAGAATCAGCCCCAGCATTTT. Full variable domain (missing parts from reference TRBV5-1 and TRBJ1-5): KAGVTQTPRYLIKTRGQQVTLSCSPISGHRSVSWYQQTPGQGLQFLFEYFSETQRNKGNFPGRFSGRQFSNSRSEMNVSTLELGDSALYLCASSYSQNQPQHFGDGTRLSIL.

The chain uses TRBV19 and TRBJ2-6, with D hard to call. Germline V gives CDR1 LNHDA, CDR2 SQIVND (reference sequence). With 5 bases removed from V and 2 bases from J, the gap between germline ends came to 4 bases. CDR3 length equals 13 residues. CDR3 nucleotides: TGTGCCAGTAGTCCCACTGGGGCCAACGTCCTGACTTTC. As protein: CASSPTGANVLTF.

The chain recombines TRBV12-3 or TRBV12-4 with TRBJ2-3; weak D call: TRBD2 (5 bases). V was clipped by 3 bases and J by 7 bases, with 8 bases between them. This CDR3 has 12 residues. The CDR3 protein is CASSLPSHTQYF. CDR3 nucleotides: TGTGCCAGCAGTTTGCCTAGCCATACGCAGTATTTT.

This chain joins TRBV25-1 and TRBJ2-2, with 10 nucleotides matching TRBD2. Trimming at V came to 3 bases and at J to 5 bases, leaving 6 bases not matched to a gene. Germline values: CDR1 MGHDK, CDR2 SYGVNS. CDR3 length: 16 amino acids. CDR3 bases: TGTGCCAGCAGTGACGCACTAGCGGGGCCTACCGGGGAGCTGTTTTTT. Its translation: CASSDALAGPTGELFF.

V usage is TRBV27 and J usage is TRBJ2-7, with D tentatively TRBD1 (6 bases). Between the trimmed V and J ends, which lost 3 bases and 3 bases, there was a span of 9 bases. From germline, CDR1 is MNHEY and CDR2 SMNVEV (reference sequence). There are 13 residues in the CDR3. The CDR3 DNA reads TGTGCCAGCAGTTTCTCGGACAGCTACGAGCAGTACTTC. It encodes CASSFSDSYEQYF.

CDR3 in amino acids: CASSKRGGSQHF. DNA of the CDR3: TGTGCCAGCAGCAAACGAGGCGGATCCCAGCATTTT. The chain combines TRBV21-1 with TRBJ1-5. TRBV21-1 is classified as a pseudogene. The CDR3 consists of 12 residues.

This rearrangement joins TRBV28 to TRBJ2-1, with D tentatively TRBD2 (6 bases). CDR1 MDHEN and CDR2 SYDVKM come from the germline V gene. Trimming stripped 3 bases from V and 0 bases from J, with 9 bases between. There are 15 residues in the CDR3. This CDR3 is CASSFAGSSYNEQFF. In nucleotides, the CDR3 is TGTGCCAGCAGTTTTGCGGGGAGCTCCTACAATGAGCAGTTCTTC.

The rearrangement links TRBV28 to TRBJ1-5; D perhaps matches TRBD1 (5 bases). Germline-derived CDR1 and CDR2 are MDHEN and SYDVKM. The CDR3 loop spans 15 amino acids. Between the trimmed V and J ends, which lost 6 bases and 0 bases, there was a span of 12 bases. CDR3 nucleotide sequence: TGTGCCAGCAGGGGGGGGACCGATAGCAATCAGCCCCAGCATTTT. It specifies CASRGGTDSNQPQHF.

The chain carries TRBV6-2 or TRBV6-3 and TRBJ1-5; tentative D call: TRBD1 (6 bases). V was trimmed by 5 bases and J by 6 bases, leaving 17 bases between them. The CDR3 runs 15 residues. Germline-derived CDR1 and CDR2 are MNHEY and SVGEGT. CDR3 nucleotides: TGTGCCAGCAGTGCCGTGGGGGGCTTGGGTCAGCCCCAGCATTTT. This translates into CASSAVGGLGQPQHF.

The chain uses TRBV18 and TRBJ2-1; 9 nucleotides line up with TRBD1. V gave up 4 bases and J gave up 7 bases; unmatched junction bases: 11. Germline V lookup: CDR1 KGHSH, CDR2 LQKENI. CDR3 length: 16 amino acids. The chain's CDR3 is CASSLGQGTAGNEQFF. The CDR3 region has the DNA TGTGCCAGCTCACTCGGACAGGGGACGGCTGGGAATGAGCAGTTCTTC.

V gene TRBV4-1 combines with J gene TRBJ1-3; 9 bases match TRBD1. Germline loops: CDR1 MGHRA, CDR2 YSYEKL. This CDR3 spans 18 amino acids. The J segment lost 0 bases and the V segment lost 4 bases, leaving 10 bases of the junction unmatched. CDR3 bases: TGCGCCAGCAGCCGCCTATTAGGGACAGGGAGCTCTGGAAACACCATATATTTT. Its translation is CASSRLLGTGSSGNTIYF.

V gene TRBV30 combines with J gene TRBJ1-5; D gene ambiguous. Deletions cut 2 bases from V and 4 bases from J, with 9 bases between. Germline values: CDR1 GTSNPN, CDR2 SVGIG (reference sequence). CDR3 size: 13 residues. The CDR3 loop reads CAWSRGLNQPQHF. CDR3 coding DNA: TGTGCCTGGAGTAGAGGGTTGAATCAGCCCCAGCATTTT.

The chain employs TRBV24-1 and TRBJ2-4, with TRBD1 matching over 7 bases. Germline trimming cut 4 bases from V and 1 base from J; bases unmatched to any gene: 6. Germline assignment: CDR1 KGHDR and CDR2 SFDVKD. This CDR3 has 16 residues. For the CDR3, the DNA is TGTGCCACCAGTGACGGGTCGACAGGGGCCAAAAACATTCAGTACTTC. It codes for CATSDGSTGAKNIQYF.

V is TRBV5-6 and J is TRBJ2-5; D assignment may be TRBD1 or TRBD2 (5 bases each). In germline, CDR1 is SGHDT, CDR2 YYEEEE. This CDR3 spans 13 amino acids. With 7 bases removed from V and 5 bases from J, the gap between germline ends came to 15 bases. For the CDR3, the DNA is TGTGCCAGCTTAAGGGGCCGCGGGGAGACCCAGTACTTC. Encoded protein: CASLRGRGETQYF.

The chain has TRBV5-5 and TRBJ2-3, with TRBD1 matching over 8 bases. Looked up from germline, CDR1 is SGHKS and CDR2 is YYEKEE (reference sequence). J gave up 1 base and V 3 bases, and 7 bases lay outside the gene matches. The CDR3 spans 16 residues. CDR3 sequence reads: CASSSGGTGRTDTQYF. In nucleotides, the CDR3 is TGTGCCAGCAGCTCGGGTGGGACAGGACGCACAGATACGCAGTATTTT.

This chain joins TRBV9 and TRBJ1-3; D is ambiguous. Germline V gene lookup returns CDR1 SGDLS and CDR2 YYNGEE. The CDR3 runs 14 residues. The V end was cut by 10 bases, the J end by 0 bases, with 14 bases between. The chain's CDR3 is CARGASSSGNTIYF. The CDR3 bases are TGTGCCCGCGGAGCTTCTAGCTCTGGAAACACCATATATTTT. The variable domain in full, with the rest retrieved from reference TRBV9 and TRBJ1-3, is DSGVTQTPKHLITATGQRVTLRCSPRSGDLSVYWYQQSLDQGLQFLIQYYNGEERAKGNILERFSAQQFPDLHSELNLSSLELGDSALYFCARGASSSGNTIYFGEGSWLTVV.

The CDR3 here is CASSSVSYEQYF. CDR3 in DNA: TGTGCCAGCAGCTCCGTGTCCTACGAGCAGTACTTC. The rearrangement joins TRBV11-2 to TRBJ2-7; no firm D call. CDR1 is SGHAT, CDR2 FQNNGV, per germline. This CDR3 spans 12 amino acids. Between the trimmed V and J ends, which lost 4 bases and 1 base, there was a span of 5 bases. The full variable domain, in which reference TRBV11-2 and TRBJ2-7 provide the parts outside the CDR3, is EAGVAQSPRYKIIEKRQSVAFWCNPISGHATLYWYQQILGQGPKLLIQFQNNGVVDDSQLPKDRFSAERLKGVDSTLKIQPAKLEDSAVYLCASSSVSYEQYFGPGTRLTVT.

This clone was seen a few times. This rearrangement joins TRBV2 to TRBJ2-2, with a weak D call TRBD2 (5 bases). Germline-derived CDR1 and CDR2 are SNHLY and FYNNEI. V was pared by 8 bases and J by 5 bases, with 12 bases between. This CDR3 comprises 13 residues. CDR3 amino acids: CASVGEYTGELFF. The CDR3 DNA sequence: TGTGCCAGCGTCGGGGAGTATACCGGGGAGCTGTTTTTT.

The chain carries TRBV7-2 and TRBJ1-2, with 7 bases lining up with TRBD1. Germline CDR1 reads SGHTA; CDR2 reads FQGNSA. J gave up 4 bases and V 4 bases, and 6 bases lay outside the gene matches. The CDR3 covers 14 residues. The chain's CDR3 is CASSSRDSFYGYTF. CDR3 sequence (DNA): TGTGCCAGCAGCTCGAGGGACAGCTTCTATGGCTACACCTTC.

DNA of the CDR3: TGTGCCAGCAGCTGGGACGCGGGGGCCAACGTCCTGACTTTC. It codes for CASSWDAGANVLTF. The rearrangement links TRBV5-4 to TRBJ2-6; possibly TRBD1 or TRBD2 for D (5 bases each). Germline CDR1 reads SGHNT; CDR2 reads YYREEE (reference sequence). The V end was cut by 3 bases, the J end by 4 bases, with 8 bases between. This CDR3 region has 14 residues.